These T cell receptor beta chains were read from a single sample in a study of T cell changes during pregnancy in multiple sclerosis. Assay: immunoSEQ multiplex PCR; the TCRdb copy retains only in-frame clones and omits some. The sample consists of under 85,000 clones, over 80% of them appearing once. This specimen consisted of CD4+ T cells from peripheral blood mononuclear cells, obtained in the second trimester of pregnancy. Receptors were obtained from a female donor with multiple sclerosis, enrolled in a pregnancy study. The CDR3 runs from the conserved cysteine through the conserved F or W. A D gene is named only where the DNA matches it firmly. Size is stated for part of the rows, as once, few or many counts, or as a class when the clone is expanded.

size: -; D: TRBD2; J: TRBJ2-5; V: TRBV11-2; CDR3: CASRSNAGGGETQYF; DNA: TGTGCCAGCAGATCAAACGCGGGAGGTGGAGAGACCCAGTACTTC
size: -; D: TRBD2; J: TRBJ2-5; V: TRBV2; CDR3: CASNRPSSGGLVWETQYF; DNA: TGTGCCAGCAACCGACCATCTAGCGGGGGGTTGGTTTGGGAGACCCAGTACTTC
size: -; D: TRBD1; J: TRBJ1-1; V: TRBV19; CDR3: CASSIVSDRGTFF; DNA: TGTGCCAGTAGTATAGTATCAGACAGGGGGACTTTCTTT
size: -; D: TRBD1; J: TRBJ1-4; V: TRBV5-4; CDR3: CASSRGGQGASLREKLFF; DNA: TGTGCCAGCAGCCGAGGAGGACAGGGAGCGTCTCTTAGGGAAAAACTGTTTTTT
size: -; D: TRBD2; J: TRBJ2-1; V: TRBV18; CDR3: CASSPPGRVVNEQFF; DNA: TGTGCCAGCTCACCACCGGGGAGGGTGGTGAATGAGCAGTTCTTC
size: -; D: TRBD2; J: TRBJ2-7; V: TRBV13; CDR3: CASSTKLAGGHLEQYF; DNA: TGTGCCAGCAGCACAAAACTAGCGGGAGGGCACCTCGAGCAGTACTTC
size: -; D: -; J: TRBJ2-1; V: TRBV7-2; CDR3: CASRLLASEQFF; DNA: TGTGCCAGCAGACTTCTAGCGTCTGAGCAGTTCTTC
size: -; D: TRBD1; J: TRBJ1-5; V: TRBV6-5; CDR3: CASSPRDRPQPQHF; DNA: TGTGCCAGCAGTCCCCGGGACAGGCCTCAGCCCCAGCATTTT
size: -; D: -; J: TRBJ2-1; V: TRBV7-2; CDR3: CASSPLGGEQFF; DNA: TGTGCCAGCAGCCCACTAGGAGGTGAGCAGTTCTTC
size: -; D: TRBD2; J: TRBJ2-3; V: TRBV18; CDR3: CASSSRLTSGRALDTQYF; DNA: TGTGCCAGCTCATCGAGACTAACTAGCGGGAGGGCCTTAGATACGCAGTATTTT
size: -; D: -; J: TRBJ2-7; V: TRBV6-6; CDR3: CASRRVSSYEQYF; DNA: TGTGCCAGCAGAAGAGTAAGCTCCTACGAGCAGTACTTC
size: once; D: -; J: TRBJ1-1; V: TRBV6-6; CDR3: CASSSTRGGTEAFF; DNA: TGTGCCAGCAGTTCCACCCGGGGTGGCACTGAAGCTTTCTTT
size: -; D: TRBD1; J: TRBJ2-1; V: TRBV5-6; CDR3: CASSWGQGAKEQFF; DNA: TGTGCCAGCAGCTGGGGACAGGGGGCAAAAGAGCAGTTCTTC
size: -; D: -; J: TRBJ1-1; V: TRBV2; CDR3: CASSETGVGTEAFF; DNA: TGTGCCAGCAGTGAAACGGGGGTAGGCACTGAAGCTTTCTTT
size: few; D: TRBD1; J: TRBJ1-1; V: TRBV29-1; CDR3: CSATGAEAFF; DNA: TGCAGCGCGACAGGGGCTGAAGCTTTCTTT
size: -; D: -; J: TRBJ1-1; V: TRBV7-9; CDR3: CASSLGQGPNTEAFF; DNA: TGTGCCAGCAGCTTAGGCCAGGGTCCGAACACTGAAGCTTTCTTT
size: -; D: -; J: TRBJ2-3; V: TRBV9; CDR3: CASSGLGTSTDTQYF; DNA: TGTGCCAGCAGCGGCCTCGGGACTAGCACAGATACGCAGTATTTT
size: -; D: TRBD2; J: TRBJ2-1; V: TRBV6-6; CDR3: CASRDSGGRDEQFF; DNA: TGTGCCAGCAGGGATAGCGGGGGTAGGGATGAGCAGTTCTTC
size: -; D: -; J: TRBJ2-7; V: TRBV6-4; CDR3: CASSDRGTERSSYEQYF; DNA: TGTGCCAGCAGTGATCGGGGGACAGAAAGAAGCTCCTACGAGCAGTACTTC
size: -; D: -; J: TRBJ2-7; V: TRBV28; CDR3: CASSLRSGNINEQYF; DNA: TGTGCCAGCAGTTTAAGGTCCGGGAATATCAACGAGCAGTACTTC
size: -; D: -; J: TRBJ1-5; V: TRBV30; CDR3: CAWSNRGNQPQHF; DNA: TGTGCCTGGAGTAATCGGGGCAATCAGCCCCAGCATTTT
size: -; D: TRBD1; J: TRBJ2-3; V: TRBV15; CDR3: CATSTRGPSTDTQYF; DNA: TGTGCCACCAGCACCAGGGGGCCCAGCACAGATACGCAGTATTTT
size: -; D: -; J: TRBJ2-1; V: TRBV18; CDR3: CASSLGQISYNEQFF; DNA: TGTGCCAGCTCCCTAGGACAGATCTCCTACAATGAGCAGTTCTTC
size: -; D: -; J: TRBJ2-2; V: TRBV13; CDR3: CASSSGPGGSTGELFF; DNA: TGTGCCAGCAGCTCCGGACCTGGGGGGAGCACCGGGGAGCTGTTTTTT
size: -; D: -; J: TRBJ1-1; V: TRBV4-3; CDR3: CASSPRGAVNTEAFF; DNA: TGCGCCAGCAGCCCAAGGGGCGCGGTGAACACTGAAGCTTTCTTT
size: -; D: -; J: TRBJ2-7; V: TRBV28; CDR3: CASSTGAVGEQYF; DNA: TGTGCCAGCAGTACGGGAGCAGTCGGAGAGCAGTACTTC
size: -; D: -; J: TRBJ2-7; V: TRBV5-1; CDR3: CASSLLSSYEQYF; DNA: TGCGCCAGCAGCTTGCTCAGCTCCTACGAGCAGTACTTC
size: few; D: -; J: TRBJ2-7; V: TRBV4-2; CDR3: CASSQVLRDEQYF; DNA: TGTGCCAGCAGCCAAGTGCTTCGGGACGAGCAGTACTTC
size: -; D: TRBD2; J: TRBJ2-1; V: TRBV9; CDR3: CASSYTAGDVYNEQFF; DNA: TGTGCCAGCAGCTATACCGCGGGAGACGTCTACAATGAGCAGTTCTTC
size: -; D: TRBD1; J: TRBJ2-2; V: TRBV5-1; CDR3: CASSFKGADTGELFF; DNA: TGCGCCAGCAGCTTTAAGGGGGCGGACACCGGGGAGCTGTTTTTT
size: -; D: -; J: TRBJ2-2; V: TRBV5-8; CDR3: CASSAHPGDTGELFF; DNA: TGTGCCAGCAGCGCCCACCCCGGGGACACCGGGGAGCTGTTTTTT
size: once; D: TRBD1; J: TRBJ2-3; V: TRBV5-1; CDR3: CASRLKTGGTDTQYF; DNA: TGCGCCAGCAGACTAAAGACAGGGGGCACAGATACGCAGTATTTT
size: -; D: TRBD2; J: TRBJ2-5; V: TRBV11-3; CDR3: CASSLVLAGGQETQYF; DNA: TGTGCCAGCAGCTTAGTTCTAGCGGGGGGCCAAGAGACCCAGTACTTC
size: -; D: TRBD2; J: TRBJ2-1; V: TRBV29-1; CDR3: CSALSTIAGGNEQFF; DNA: TGCAGCGCCCTCTCAACCATAGCGGGAGGGAATGAGCAGTTCTTC
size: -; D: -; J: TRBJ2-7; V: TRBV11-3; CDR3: CASSFAGTYEQYF; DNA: TGTGCCAGCAGCTTCGCAGGGACCTACGAGCAGTACTTC
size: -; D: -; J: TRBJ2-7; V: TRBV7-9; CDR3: CASSFGLASYEQYF; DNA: TGTGCCAGCAGCTTCGGATTAGCCTCCTACGAGCAGTACTTC
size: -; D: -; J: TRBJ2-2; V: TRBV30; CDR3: CAWDDWNTGELFF; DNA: TGTGCCTGGGATGACTGGAACACCGGGGAGCTGTTTTTT
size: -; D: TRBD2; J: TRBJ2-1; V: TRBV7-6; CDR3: CASSSTPTSGRDEQFF; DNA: TGTGCCAGCAGCTCCACTCCGACTAGCGGGAGGGATGAGCAGTTCTTC
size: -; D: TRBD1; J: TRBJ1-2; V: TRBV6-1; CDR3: CASRTQGIGGYTF; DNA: TGTGCCAGCAGGACACAGGGGATAGGTGGCTACACCTTC